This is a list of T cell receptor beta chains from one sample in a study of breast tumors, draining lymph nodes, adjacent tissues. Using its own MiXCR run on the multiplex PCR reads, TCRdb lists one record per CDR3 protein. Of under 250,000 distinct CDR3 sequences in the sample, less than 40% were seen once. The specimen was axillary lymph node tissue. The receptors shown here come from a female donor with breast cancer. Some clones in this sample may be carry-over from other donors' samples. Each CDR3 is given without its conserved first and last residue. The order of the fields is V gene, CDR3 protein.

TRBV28 ASSSLRGGYGYT
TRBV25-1 ASSEKGIADTEAF
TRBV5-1 ASSLYAGPHETQY
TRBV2 ASSVRGVGSPLH
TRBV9 ASSVDWAAGGGYT
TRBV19 ASRRRRGENTEAF
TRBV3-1 ASSQMGQGASKAPY
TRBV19 ASSTPRVHNQPQH
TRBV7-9 ASSLVLVQGIRNTGELF
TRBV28 ASSSPSLNQETQY
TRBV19 ASSPPFGEPGGNYGYT
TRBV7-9 ASSFIAGANTEAF
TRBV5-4 ASSQGQGKLEQY
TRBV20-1 SAMGQGDGYT